This record looks at one TCR beta chain sequence and its context. In the original processing: Nucleated cell number was recorded as an estimate derived from reference gene primer amplification. TCRdb keeps only in-frame clones here, not all; method: immunoSEQ multiplex PCR. Clone size and V and J calls were adopted from that table, with D and trimming inferred from the DNA. This sample has 150,000 to 200,000 clones, with 80% to 90% found just once. The record originates from a study of blood T cell repertoires in COVID-19. At the level of the study: The United States, Italy and Spain provided the acute and convalescent COVID-19 samples.

The sequence was obtained from a woman between 18 and 29 years old who had recovered from COVID-19. Sequencing was done on a sample of peripheral blood.

CDR3 loop: CASIGGYNEQFF. The DNA for the CDR3 is TGTGCCAGCATTGGCGGGTACAATGAGCAGTTCTTC. J is TRBJ2-1 and V is TRBV3-1 (or the pseudogene TRBV3-2), with a weak D call TRBD2 (5 bases). V was clipped by 7 bases and J by 4 bases, with 8 bases between them. The CDR3 spans 12 residues. The germline CDR1 and CDR2 sequences are LGHDT and YNNKEL (reference sequence).